These 6 T cell receptor beta chains were all obtained from the same sample, sequenced in a study of blood T cell repertoires in COVID-19. Data came from immunoSEQ multiplex PCR; TCRdb stores just in-frame clones and leaves some out. The table records more than 300,000 clones, around nine tenths of them present only once. Sequencing was carried out using PBMCs or T cells enriched from blood (not recorded which). These receptors all come from a woman under 30 who had recovered from COVID-19.

The gene calls are TRBV4-1 and TRBJ1-6; weak D call: TRBD1 (5 bases). CDR3 length: 16 amino acids. Germline CDR1 and CDR2: MGHRA and YSYEKL. Trimming left V 0 bases short and J 5 bases short, with 11 bases between. CDR3 in amino acids: CASSQDRQLDNSPLHF. The DNA of the CDR3 is TGCGCCAGCAGCCAAGATCGACAGCTAGATAATTCACCCCTCCACTTT.

The chain combines TRBV5-1 with TRBJ1-1; the D is unclear. The germline V gene has CDR1 SGHRS and CDR2 YFSETQ. This CDR3 comprises 13 residues. V dropped 1 base and J dropped 3 bases, with 7 bases sitting between them. Here the CDR3 DNA reads TGCGCCAGCAGCTTGAAGACTCACACTGAAGCTTTCTTT. Protein: CASSLKTHTEAFF.

Comments on this clone: Additional DNA sequences in this sample encode the identical CDR3. V and J are TRBV6-5 and TRBJ1-2; 7 nucleotides align to TRBD1. Germline loops: CDR1 MNHEY, CDR2 SVGAGI. The J segment lost 3 bases and the V segment lost 5 bases, leaving 3 bases of the junction unmatched. CDR3 length: 13 amino acids. CDR3 in DNA: TGTGCCAGCAGTAGAGGGACAGACTATGGCTACACCTTC. Its translation: CASSRGTDYGYTF.

The chain has TRBV12-5 and TRBJ2-1; perhaps TRBD2 as D (5 bases). Germline CDR1 reads LGHNT; CDR2 reads FRNRAP. The CDR3 extends over 13 amino acids. Trimming left V 2 bases short and J 4 bases short, with 6 bases between. CDR3 in amino acids: CASGLSGYNEQFF. CDR3 nucleotide sequence: TGTGCTAGTGGTTTGAGCGGATACAATGAGCAGTTCTTC.

A remark on this clone: This may arise from a read error, as a much more abundant clone is one base away. This chain connects TRBV4-3 to TRBJ1-1, with unresolved D. Looked up from germline, CDR1 is LGHNA and CDR2 is YSLEER. The CDR3 totals 14 residues. Trimming shortened V by 0 bases and J by 0 bases, and 5 bases separated the two germline ends. The DNA for the CDR3 is TGCGCCAGCAGCCAAGATATTGTGAACACTGAAGCTTTCTTT. This gives the protein CASSQDIVNTEAFF.

This clone was detected only once. The rearrangement links TRBV12-3 or TRBV12-4 to TRBJ1-2; D uncertain. The V end lost 5 bases, the J end lost 4 bases, and 8 bases lay between the germline ends. The CDR3 contains 12 residues. CDR3 in amino acids: CASSGGIYGYTF. In nucleotides, the CDR3 is TGTGCCAGCAGTGGCGGGATCTATGGCTACACCTTC.